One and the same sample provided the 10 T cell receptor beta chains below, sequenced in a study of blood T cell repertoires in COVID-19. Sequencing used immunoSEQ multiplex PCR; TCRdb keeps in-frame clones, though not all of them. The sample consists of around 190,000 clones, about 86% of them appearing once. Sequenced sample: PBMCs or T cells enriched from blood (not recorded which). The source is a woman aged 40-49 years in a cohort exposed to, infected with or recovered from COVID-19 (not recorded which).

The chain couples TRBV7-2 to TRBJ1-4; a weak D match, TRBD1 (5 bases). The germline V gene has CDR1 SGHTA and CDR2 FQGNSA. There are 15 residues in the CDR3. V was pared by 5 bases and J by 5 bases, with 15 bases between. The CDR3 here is CASSTTGFSNEKLFF. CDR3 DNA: TGTGCCAGCAGCACAACAGGCTTCTCCAATGAAAAACTGTTTTTT.

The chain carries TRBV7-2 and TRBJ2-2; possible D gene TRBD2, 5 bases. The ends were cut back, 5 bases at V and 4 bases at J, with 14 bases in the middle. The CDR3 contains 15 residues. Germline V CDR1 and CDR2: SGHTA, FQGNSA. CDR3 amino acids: CASSPPGVGTGELFF. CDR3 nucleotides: TGTGCCAGCAGCCCCCCCGGGGTGGGCACCGGGGAGCTGTTTTTT.

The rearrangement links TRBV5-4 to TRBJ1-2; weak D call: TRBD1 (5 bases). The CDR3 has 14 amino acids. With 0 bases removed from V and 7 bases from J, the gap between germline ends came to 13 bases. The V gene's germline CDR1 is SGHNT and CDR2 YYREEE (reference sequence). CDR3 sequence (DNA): TGTGCCAGCAGCTTGGCCCGGCAGGGATCTGGCTACACCTTC. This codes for CASSLARQGSGYTF.

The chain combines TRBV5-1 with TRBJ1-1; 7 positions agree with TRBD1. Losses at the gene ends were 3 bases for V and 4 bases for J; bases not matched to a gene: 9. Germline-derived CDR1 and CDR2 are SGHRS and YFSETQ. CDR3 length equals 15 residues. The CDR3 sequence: CASSSLGGPLTEAFF. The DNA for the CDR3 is TGCGCCAGCAGCTCTTTAGGGGGCCCACTCACTGAAGCTTTCTTT. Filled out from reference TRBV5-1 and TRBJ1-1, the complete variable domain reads KAGVTQTPRYLIKTRGQQVTLSCSPISGHRSVSWYQQTPGQGLQFLFEYFSETQRNKGNFPGRFSGRQFSNSRSEMNVSTLELGDSALYLCASSSLGGPLTEAFFGQGTRLTVV.

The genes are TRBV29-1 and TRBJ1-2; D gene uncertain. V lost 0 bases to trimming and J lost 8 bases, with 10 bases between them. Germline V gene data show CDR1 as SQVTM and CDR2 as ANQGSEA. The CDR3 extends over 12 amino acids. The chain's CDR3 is CSVEEAARGYTF. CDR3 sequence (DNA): TGCAGCGTTGAAGAGGCCGCGCGGGGCTACACCTTC.

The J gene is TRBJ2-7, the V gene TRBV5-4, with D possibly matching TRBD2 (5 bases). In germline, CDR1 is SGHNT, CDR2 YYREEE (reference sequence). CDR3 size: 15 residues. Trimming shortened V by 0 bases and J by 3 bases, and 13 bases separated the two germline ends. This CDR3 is CASSLDRRSSYEQYF. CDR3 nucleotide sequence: TGTGCCAGCAGCTTGGATAGGAGGAGTAGCTACGAGCAGTACTTC.

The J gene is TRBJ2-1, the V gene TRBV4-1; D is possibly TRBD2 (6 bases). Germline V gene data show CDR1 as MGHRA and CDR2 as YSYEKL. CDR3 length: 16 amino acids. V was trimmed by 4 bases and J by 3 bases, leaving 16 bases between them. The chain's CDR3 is CASSLTAGDFYNEQFF. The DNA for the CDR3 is TGCGCCAGCAGCCTCACTGCCGGGGACTTCTACAATGAGCAGTTCTTC.

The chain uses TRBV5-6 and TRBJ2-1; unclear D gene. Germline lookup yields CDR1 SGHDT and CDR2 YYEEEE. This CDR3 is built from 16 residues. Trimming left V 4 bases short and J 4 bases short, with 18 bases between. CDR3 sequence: CASSPPHTDFYNEQFF. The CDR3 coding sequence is TGTGCCAGCAGCCCACCCCATACTGATTTTTACAATGAGCAGTTCTTC.

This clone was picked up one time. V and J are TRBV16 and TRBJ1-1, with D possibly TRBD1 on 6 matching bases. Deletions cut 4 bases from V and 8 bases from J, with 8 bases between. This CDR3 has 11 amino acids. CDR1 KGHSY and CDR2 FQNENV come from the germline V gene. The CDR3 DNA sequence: TGTGCCAGCAGCCCCGGACAGGAAGCTTTCTTT. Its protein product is CASSPGQEAFF.

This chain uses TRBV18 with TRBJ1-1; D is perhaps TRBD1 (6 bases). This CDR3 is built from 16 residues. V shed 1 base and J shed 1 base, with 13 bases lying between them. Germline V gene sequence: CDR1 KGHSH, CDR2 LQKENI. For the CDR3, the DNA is TGTGCCAGCTCACCACGGGGGGGGCGCCGGAACACTGAAGCTTTCTTT. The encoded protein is CASSPRGGRRNTEAFF.